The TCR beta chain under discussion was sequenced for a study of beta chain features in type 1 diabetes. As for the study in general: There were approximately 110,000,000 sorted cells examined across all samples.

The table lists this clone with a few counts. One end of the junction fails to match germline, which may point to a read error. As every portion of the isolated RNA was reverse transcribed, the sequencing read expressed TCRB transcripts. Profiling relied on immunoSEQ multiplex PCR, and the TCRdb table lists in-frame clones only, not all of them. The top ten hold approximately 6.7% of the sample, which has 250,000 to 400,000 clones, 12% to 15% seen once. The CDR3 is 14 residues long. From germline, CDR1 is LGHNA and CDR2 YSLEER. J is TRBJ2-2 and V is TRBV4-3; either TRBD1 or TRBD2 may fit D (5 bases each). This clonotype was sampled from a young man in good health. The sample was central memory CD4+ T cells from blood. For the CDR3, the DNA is TGCGCCAGCAGCGTAACTCGTAACACCGGGGACCTGTTTTTT. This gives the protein CASSVTRNTGDLFF.